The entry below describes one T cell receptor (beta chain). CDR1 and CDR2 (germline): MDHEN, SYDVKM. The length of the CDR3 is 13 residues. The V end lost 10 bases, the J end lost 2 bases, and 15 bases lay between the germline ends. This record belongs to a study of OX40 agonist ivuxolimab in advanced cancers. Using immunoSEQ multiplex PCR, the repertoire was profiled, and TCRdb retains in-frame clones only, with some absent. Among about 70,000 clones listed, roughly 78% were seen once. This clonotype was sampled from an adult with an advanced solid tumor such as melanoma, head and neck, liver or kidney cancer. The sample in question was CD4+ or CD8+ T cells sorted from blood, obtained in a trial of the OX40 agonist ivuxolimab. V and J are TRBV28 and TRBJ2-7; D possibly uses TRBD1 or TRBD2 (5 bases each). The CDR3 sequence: CATIRDATYEQYF. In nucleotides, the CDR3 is TGTGCCACCATCCGGGACGCCACCTACGAGCAGTACTTC. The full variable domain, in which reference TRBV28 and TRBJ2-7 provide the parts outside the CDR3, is DVKVTQSSRYLVKRTGEKVFLECVQDMDHENMFWYRQDPGLGLRLIYFSYDVKMKEKGDIPEGYSVSREKKERFSLILESASTNQTSMYLCATIRDATYEQYFGPGTRLTVT.